This TCR beta chain came from a study of blood T cell repertoires in COVID-19. V was trimmed by 1 base and J by 8 bases, leaving 11 bases between them. The CDR3 has 14 amino acids. From germline, CDR1 is MNHEY and CDR2 SMNVEV (reference sequence). Sequencing was performed with immunoSEQ multiplex PCR; in TCRdb, only in-frame clones are kept and a portion is missing. This table has about 210,000 clones, about nine tenths appearing once. The receptor was isolated from a man aged 40-49 years with acute or convalescent COVID-19. Sample: peripheral blood. The J gene is TRBJ1-4, the V gene TRBV27; possibly TRBD1 for D (6 bases). The CDR3 DNA reads TGTGCCAGCAGTTTATTTCTCACAGGGGAAAAACTGTTTTTT. Amino acids: CASSLFLTGEKLFF.